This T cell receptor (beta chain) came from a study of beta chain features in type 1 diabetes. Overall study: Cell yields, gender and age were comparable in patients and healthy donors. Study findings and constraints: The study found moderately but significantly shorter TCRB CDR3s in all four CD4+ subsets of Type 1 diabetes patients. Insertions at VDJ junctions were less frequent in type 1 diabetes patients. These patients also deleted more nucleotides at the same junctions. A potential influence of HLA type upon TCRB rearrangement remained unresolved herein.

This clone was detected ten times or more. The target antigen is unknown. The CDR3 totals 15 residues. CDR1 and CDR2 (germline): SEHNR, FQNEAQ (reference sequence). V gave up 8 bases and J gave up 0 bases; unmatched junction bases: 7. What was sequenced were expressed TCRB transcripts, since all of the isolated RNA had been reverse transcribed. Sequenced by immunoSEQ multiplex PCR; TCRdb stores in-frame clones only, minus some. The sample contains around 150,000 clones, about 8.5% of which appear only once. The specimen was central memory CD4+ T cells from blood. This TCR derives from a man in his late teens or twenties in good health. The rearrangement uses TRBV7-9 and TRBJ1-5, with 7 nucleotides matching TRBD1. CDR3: CASQQGINSNQPQHF. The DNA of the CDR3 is TGTGCCAGCCAACAGGGGATCAATAGCAATCAGCCCCAGCATTTT.